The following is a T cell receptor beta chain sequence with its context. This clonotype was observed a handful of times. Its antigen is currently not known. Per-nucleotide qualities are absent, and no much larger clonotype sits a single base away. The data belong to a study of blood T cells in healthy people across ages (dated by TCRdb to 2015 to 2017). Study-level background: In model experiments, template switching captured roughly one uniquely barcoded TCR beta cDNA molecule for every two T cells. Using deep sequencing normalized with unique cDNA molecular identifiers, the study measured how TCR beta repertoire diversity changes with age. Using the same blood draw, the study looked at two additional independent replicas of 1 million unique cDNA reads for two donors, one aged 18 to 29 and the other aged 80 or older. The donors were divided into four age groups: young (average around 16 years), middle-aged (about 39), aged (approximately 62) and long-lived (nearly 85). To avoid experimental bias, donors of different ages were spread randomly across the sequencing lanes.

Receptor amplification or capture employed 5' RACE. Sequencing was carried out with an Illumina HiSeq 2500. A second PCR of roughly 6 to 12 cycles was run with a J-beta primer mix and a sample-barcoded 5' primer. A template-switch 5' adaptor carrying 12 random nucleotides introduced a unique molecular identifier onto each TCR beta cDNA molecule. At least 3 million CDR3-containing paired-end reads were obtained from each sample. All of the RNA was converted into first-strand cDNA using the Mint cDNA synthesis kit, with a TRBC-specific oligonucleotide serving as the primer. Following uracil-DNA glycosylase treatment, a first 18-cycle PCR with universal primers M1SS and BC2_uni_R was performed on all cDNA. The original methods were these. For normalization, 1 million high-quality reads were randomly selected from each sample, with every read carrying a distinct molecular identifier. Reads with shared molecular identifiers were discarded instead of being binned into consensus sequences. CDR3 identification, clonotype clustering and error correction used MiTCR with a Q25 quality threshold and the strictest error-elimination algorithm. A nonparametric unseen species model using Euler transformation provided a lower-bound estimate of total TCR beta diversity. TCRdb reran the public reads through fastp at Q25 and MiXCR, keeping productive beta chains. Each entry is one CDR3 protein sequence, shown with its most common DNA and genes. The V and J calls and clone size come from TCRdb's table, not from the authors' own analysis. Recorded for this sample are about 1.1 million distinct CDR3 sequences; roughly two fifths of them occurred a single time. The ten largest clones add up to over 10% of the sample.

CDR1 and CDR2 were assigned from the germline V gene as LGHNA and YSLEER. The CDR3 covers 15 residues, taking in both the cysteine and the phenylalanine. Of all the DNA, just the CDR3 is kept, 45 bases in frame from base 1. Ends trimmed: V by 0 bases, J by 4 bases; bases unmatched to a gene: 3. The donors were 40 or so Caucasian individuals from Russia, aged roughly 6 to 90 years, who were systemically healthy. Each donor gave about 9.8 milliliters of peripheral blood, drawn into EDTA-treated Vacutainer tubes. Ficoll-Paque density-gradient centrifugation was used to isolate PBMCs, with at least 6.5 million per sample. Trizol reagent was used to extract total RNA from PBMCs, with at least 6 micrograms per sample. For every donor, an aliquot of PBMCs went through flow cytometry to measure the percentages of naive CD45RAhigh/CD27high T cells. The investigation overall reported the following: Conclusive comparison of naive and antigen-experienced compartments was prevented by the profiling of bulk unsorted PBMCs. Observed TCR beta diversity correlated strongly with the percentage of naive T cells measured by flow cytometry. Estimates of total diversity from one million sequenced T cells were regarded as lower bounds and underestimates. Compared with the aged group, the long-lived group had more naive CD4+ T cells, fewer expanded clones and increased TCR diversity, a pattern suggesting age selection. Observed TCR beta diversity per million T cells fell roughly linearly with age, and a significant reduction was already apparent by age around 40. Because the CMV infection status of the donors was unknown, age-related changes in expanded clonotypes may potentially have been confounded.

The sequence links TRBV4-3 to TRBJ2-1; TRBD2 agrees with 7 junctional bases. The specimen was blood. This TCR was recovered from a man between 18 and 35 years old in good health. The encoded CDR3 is CASSQESGGYNEQFF. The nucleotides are TGCGCCAGCAGCCAAGAGTCGGGGGGTTACAATGAGCAGTTCTTC.